This T cell receptor (beta chain) was found in a study of blood T cell repertoires in COVID-19. In the authors' workflow: Amplification of reference gene primers was used by the study to estimate nucleated cell counts. Generated by immunoSEQ multiplex PCR, the TCRdb table keeps only in-frame clones and is missing some. That table is the source of V, J and clone size, and D and trimming were worked out from the DNA. The sample lists about 480,000 clones, roughly 90% occurring once. Clinical history as reported by participants underpinned cohort assignment. Before being deemed recovered, Cohort 3 donors had two negative PCRs, clearance, or symptom resolution. Sample: PBMCs or T cells enriched from blood (not recorded which). This TCR derives from a woman between 40 and 55 years old who had recovered from COVID-19.

CDR3 in amino acids: CASHEAGEKLFF. In DNA, the CDR3 is TGTGCCAGCCATGAGGCTGGGGAAAAACTGTTTTTT. This chain connects TRBV2 to TRBJ1-4; D is unclear. The CDR3 loop spans 12 amino acids. V gave up 8 bases and J gave up 8 bases, with 12 bases separating them. The germline V gene encodes CDR1 SNHLY and CDR2 FYNNEI.